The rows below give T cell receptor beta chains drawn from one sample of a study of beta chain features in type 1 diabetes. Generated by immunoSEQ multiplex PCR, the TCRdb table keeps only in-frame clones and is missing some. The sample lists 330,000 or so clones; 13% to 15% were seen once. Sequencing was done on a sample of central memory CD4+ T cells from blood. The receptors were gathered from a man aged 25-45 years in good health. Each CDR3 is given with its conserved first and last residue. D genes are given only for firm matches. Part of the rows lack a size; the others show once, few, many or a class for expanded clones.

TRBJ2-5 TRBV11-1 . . TGTGCCAGCAGCTTGCCCTCCGGTACCCAAGAGACCCAGTACTTC CASSLPSGTQETQYF
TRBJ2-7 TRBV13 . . TGTGCCAGCAGCTTAGGCCCTGGGGGGGGCCGGTACGAGCAGTACTTC CASSLGPGGGRYEQYF
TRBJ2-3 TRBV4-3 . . TGCGCCAGCAGCCAAGTTGGTCTCGGGACGCAGTATTTT CASSQVGLGTQYF
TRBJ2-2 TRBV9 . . TGTGCCAGCAGCGTAGACCCCCTAGGCACCGGGGAGCTGTTTTTT CASSVDPLGTGELFF
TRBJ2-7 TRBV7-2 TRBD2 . TGTGCCAGCAGCAATATAGCGGGGTACGAGCAGTACTTC CASSNIAGYEQYF
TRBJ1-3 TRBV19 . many TGTGCCAGTAGTGGACAGCCTGGAAACACCATATATTTT CASSGQPGNTIYF
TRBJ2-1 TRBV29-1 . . TGCAGCGTTGAAGAACGACTCCCCCTGGGTGAGCAGTTCTTC CSVEERLPLGEQFF
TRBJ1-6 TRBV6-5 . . TGTGCCATCAGTACAGGGACCGAATCACCCCTCCACTTT CAISTGTESPLHF
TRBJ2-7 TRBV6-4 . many TGTGCCAGCCGTGGTTTCGAGCAGTACTTC CASRGFEQYF
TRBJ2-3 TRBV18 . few TGTGCCAGCTCCCTGATGCCTGGGGGAGATACGCAGTATTTT CASSLMPGGDTQYF
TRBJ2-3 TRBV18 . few TGTGCCAGCTCATCCCGACAGTCTAGCACAGATACGCAGTATTTT CASSSRQSSTDTQYF
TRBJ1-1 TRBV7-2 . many TGTGCCAGCAGCTCAACATGGAACACTGAAGCTTTCTTT CASSSTWNTEAFF
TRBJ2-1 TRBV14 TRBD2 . TGTGCCAGCAGCCAACTCAGGGCTAGCGGGAGGGGTGAGCAGTTCTTC CASSQLRASGRGEQFF
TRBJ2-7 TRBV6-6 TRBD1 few TGTGCCAGCAGATTGGGGACAGGGGTAAACTACGAGCAGTACTTC CASRLGTGVNYEQYF
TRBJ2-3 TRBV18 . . TGTGCCAGTTCTTTGACAGATACGCAGTATTTT CASSLTDTQYF
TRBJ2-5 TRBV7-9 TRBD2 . TGTGCTGTGGGGGGGAACCAAGAGACCCAGTACTTC CAVGGNQETQYF
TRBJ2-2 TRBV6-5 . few TGTGCCAGCAGTCTCAGGACGGCCGGGGAGCTGTTTTTT CASSLRTAGELFF
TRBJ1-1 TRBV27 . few TGTGCCAGCAGTTTACGGCAGGAAAACACTGAAGCTTTCTTT CASSLRQENTEAFF
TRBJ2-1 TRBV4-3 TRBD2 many TGCGCCAGCAGCCAAGATTCGGGAGGGAAATTCAATGAGCAGTTCTTC CASSQDSGGKFNEQFF
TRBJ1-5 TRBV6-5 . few TGTGCCAGCAGTTACTTCCCGGGGCAGCCCCAGCATTTT CASSYFPGQPQHF
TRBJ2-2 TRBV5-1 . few TGCGCCAGCAGCTTGGGTCCGGTGGGGGACACCGGGGAGCTGTTTTTT CASSLGPVGDTGELFF
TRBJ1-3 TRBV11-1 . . TGTGCCAGCAGCTTTGGAAACACCATATATTTT CASSFGNTIYF
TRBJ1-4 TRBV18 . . TGTGCCAGCTCACCACTTCCGGATCCAACTAATGAAAAACTGTTTTTT CASSPLPDPTNEKLFF
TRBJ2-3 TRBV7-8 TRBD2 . TGTGCCAGCAGCTTAGTGTTCGCGGGGGGGCTCACAGATACGCAGTATTTT CASSLVFAGGLTDTQYF
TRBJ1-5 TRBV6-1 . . TGTGCCAGCAGTGAACCGCCTTCGGCCCAGCATTTT CASSEPPSAQHF
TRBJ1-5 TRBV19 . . TGTGCCAGTAGTATATTGAGCGGTAACAAACAGGTTTTACGGTCTCTGGGCCAGCCCCAGCATTTT CASSILSGNKQVLRSLGQPQHF
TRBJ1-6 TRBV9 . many TGTGCCAGCAGCGTAGCGGGTATAGATTCACCCCTCCACTTT CASSVAGIDSPLHF
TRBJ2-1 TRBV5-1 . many TGCGCCAGCAGCTCCGGGGTCTCCTACAATGAGCAGTTCTTC CASSSGVSYNEQFF
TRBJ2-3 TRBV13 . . TGTGCCAGCAGCTTATCAAGGACAGCATCGTCAGATACGCAGTATTTT CASSLSRTASSDTQYF
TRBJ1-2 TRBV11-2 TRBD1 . TGTGCCAGCAGCCCCAGGGGGCCCTATGGCTACACCTTC CASSPRGPYGYTF
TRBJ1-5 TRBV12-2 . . TGTGCAAGTCGCTTAATGGGGGTCTGTCAGCCCCAGCATTTT CASRLMGVCQPQHF
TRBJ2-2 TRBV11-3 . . TGTGCCAGCAGCTTAGTAGGTCAAGACACCGGGGAGCTGTTTTTT CASSLVGQDTGELFF
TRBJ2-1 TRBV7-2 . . TGTGCCAGCAGCCGCATTCGGAATGAGCAGTTCTTC CASSRIRNEQFF
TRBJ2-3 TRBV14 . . TGTGCCAGCAGCCTAGGACTAATGACGCAGTATTTT CASSLGLMTQYF
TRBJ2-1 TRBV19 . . TGTGCCAGTAGTATATCAGTGCTAGGTGAGCAGTTCTTC CASSISVLGEQFF
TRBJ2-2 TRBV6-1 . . TGTGCCAGCAGTGAAGACAGTCTCAGTGGCACCGGGGAGCTGTTTTTT CASSEDSLSGTGELFF
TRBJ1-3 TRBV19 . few TGTGCCACAGCCGGACAGCACTCTGGAAACACCATATATTTT CATAGQHSGNTIYF
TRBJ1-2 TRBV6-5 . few TGTGCCAGCAGTTACTCGATGGGGGAAACTAACTATGGCTACACCTTC CASSYSMGETNYGYTF
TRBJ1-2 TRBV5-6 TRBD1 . TGTGCCAGCAGCCCCCCAGGGGGCGAAGGTAGTCGCTACACCTTC CASSPPGGEGSRYTF
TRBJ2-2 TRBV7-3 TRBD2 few TGTGCCAGCAGCTTAAGGGCTAGCGGGAGTGGCGGGGAGCTGTTTTTT CASSLRASGSGGELFF
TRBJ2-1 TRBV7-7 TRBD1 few TGTGCCAGCAGCTTAGAAGGGGGCGTTGGGAATGAGCAGTTCTTC CASSLEGGVGNEQFF